This TCR beta chain was sequenced during a study of blood T cell repertoires in COVID-19. Study as a whole: The study drew acute and convalescent COVID-19 samples from the United States, Italy and Spain. PBMCs, B-cell-depleted T cells, or T cells provided the cDNA or gDNA that made up the material.

Comment on this clone: Within the sample, other DNA sequences also encode this same CDR3.

There are 12 residues in the CDR3. Germline V CDR1 and CDR2: WSHSY, SAAADI. The V gene lost 2 bases and the J gene lost 10 bases, with 6 bases spanning the gap. In the authors' methods: Amplification of reference gene primers was used by the study to estimate nucleated cell counts. Some clones are missing from TCRdb's copy, which holds only in-frame ones; the method was immunoSEQ multiplex PCR. V, J and clone size derive from that table, while D and trimming were established from the DNA sequence. The sample gives over 30,000 clones, 80% to 95% of which show up once; approximately 19% is in the top ten.

J is TRBJ1-6 and V is TRBV10-2; D remains ambiguous. Source material: peripheral blood. This TCR derives from a man aged 80 or over with acute or convalescent COVID-19. CDR3 sequence (DNA): TGCGCCAGCAGTGAGGGGCGATCACCCCTCCACTTT. Its protein is CASSEGRSPLHF.